This T cell receptor beta chain derives from a study of cytotoxic CD8 clonotypes in ibrutinib-treated CLL. V lost 5 bases and J lost 1, with 11 bases in between. The germline gives CDR1 LNHNV, CDR2 YYDKDF (reference sequence). This CDR3 comprises 14 residues. Researchers set a sequencing depth target of 1 in 200,000 to 1 in 1 million T cells. The protocol was immunoSEQ multiplex PCR, while the TCRdb copy is restricted to in-frame clones and leaves out a portion. Of 45,000 or so clones in the sample, about 50% were seen once. The TCR originated in a human donor with chronic lymphocytic leukemia. The V call is TRBV15, the J call TRBJ1-1, with unresolved D. Sequences were derived from PBMCs, sampled after 24 months of ibrutinib treatment. As DNA, the CDR3 is TGTGCCACCAGCCCACGAACCGGGAACACTGAAGCTTTCTTT. This encodes CATSPRTGNTEAFF.